This record looks at one TCR beta chain sequence and its context. What antigen it recognizes has not been identified. Sequence at one end of the junction differs from germline and may be a read error. The sample originates from a study of CD8+CD57+ T cells in acquired aplastic anemia (dated by TCRdb to the late 2010s). For the wider study: Extracted DNA from sorted CD4+ and CD8+ cells averaged approximately 3.4 ug, ranging from roughly 0.19 to 27.4 ug. An average of roughly 10 million reads for CD4+ cells and 11.0 million reads for CD8+ cells was obtained from healthy donor samples.

Study-wide conclusions, independent of this receptor: Roughly 30 CD8+ CDR3 sequences were found to be shared between patients and controls, but these sequences appeared to be highly expressed in patients and within the immunodominant clones of the patients. Patients and healthy controls showed no significant difference in CD8+ Simpson's diversity (P=0.060).

The study deep-sequenced TCR repertoires of sorted CD4+ and CD8+ blood T cells from severe aplastic anemia patients and healthy subjects. Ficoll-Paque density gradient centrifugation was used to isolate peripheral blood mononuclear cells. CD4+ and CD8+ T cells were sorted by FACS or magnetic beads before DNA extraction. TCR beta VDJ combination and CDR3 sequence profiling used genomic DNA as the template. An Illumina HiSeq 2000 was the platform used for TCR repertoire sequencing. Per the authors' processing: Repertoire assessment relied on Simpson's diversity index, CDR3 size and DJ length profiles, and TRBV/TRBJ rearrangement plots. The most abundant DNA sequence in the deep sequencing data was defined as the immunodominant clone. CDR3 amino acid sequences were screened for sharing across subjects and were compared with published repertoires and the VDJdb database. Clones were called with MiXCR by TCRdb after fastp trimmed the public reads at Q25, and only in-frame beta chains were retained. Rows matching on CDR3 protein sequence are summarized as one entry with the most common DNA and genes. TCRdb's processing, not the authors' own work, is the source of the V and J calls. This sample is represented by 60,000 or so distinct CDR3 sequences; roughly 54% of them were singletons. In total, the top ten clones hold 2% to 3% of the sample.

The CDR3 runs 14 amino acids, cysteine and phenylalanine included. Only the CDR3 DNA is retained, 42 bases long and in frame from the first base. As encoded in the germline V gene, CDR1 is SGHTA while CDR2 is FQGTGA. The specimen sequenced was sorted CD4+, CD8+, or CD8+CD57+ T cells (not recorded which) from PBMCs. The TCR sequence derives from a human donor in good health, serving as a control. Rearrangement joined TRBV7-3 to TRBJ2-3, with the D gene call left open. Here is the DNA: TGTGCCAGCAGCTTAAGGTCAAGCACGGATACGCAGTATTTT. This sequence encodes CASSLRSSTDTQYF. Joined to the reference TRBV7-3 and TRBJ2-3 proteins, this CDR3 gives the full variable domain: GAGVSQTPSNKVTEKGKYVELRCDPISGHTALYWYRQSLGQGPEFLIYFQGTGAADDSGLPNDRFFAVRPEGSVSTLKIQRTERGDSAVYLCASSLRSSTDTQYFGPGTRLTVL.